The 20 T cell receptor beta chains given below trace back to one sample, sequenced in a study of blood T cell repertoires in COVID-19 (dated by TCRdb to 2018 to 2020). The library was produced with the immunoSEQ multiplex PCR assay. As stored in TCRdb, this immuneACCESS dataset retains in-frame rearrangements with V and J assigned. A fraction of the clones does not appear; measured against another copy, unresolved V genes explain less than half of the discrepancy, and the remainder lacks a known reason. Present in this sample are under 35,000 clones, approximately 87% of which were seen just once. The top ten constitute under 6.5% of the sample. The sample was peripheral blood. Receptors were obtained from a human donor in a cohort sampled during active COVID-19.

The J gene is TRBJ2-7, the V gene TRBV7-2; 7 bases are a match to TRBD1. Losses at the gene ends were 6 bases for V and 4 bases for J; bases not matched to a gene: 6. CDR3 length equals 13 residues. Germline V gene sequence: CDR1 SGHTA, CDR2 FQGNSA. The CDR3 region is CASRTGSSYEQYF. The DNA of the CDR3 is TGTGCCAGCAGGACAGGGTCCTCGTACGAGCAGTACTTC.

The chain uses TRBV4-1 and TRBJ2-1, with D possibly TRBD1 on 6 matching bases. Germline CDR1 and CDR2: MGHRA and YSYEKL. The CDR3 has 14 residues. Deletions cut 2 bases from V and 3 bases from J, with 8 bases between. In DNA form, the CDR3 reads TGCGCCAGCAGCCAACTGACAGGCTACAATGAGCAGTTCTTC. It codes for CASSQLTGYNEQFF.

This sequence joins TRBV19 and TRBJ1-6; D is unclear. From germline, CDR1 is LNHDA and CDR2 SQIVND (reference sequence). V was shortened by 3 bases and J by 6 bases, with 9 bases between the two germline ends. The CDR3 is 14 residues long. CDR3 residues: CASSILSPNSPLHF. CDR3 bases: TGTGCCAGTAGTATCCTATCCCCTAATTCACCCCTCCACTTT.

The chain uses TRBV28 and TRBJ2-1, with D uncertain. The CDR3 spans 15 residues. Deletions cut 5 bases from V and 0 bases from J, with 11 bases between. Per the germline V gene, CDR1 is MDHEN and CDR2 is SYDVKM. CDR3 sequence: CASSPRSPSYNEQFF. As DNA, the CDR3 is TGTGCCAGCAGTCCTAGGAGCCCCTCCTACAATGAGCAGTTCTTC.

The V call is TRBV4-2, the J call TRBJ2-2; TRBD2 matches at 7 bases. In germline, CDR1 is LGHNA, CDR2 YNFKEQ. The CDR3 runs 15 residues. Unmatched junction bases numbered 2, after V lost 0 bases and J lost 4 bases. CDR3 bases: TGTGCCAGCAGCCAAGAGGGGGGGGGCACCGGGGAGCTGTTTTTT. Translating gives CASSQEGGGTGELFF.

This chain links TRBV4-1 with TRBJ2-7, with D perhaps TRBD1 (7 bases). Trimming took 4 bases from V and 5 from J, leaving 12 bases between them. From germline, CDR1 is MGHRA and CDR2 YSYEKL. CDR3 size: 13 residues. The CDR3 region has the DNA TGCGCCAGCAGCCTACAGGGGAGGAACGAGCAGTACTTC. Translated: CASSLQGRNEQYF.

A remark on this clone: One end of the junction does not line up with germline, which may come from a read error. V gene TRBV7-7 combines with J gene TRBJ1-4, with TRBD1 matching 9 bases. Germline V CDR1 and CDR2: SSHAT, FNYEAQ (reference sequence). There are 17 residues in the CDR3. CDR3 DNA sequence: TGTGCTAGCAGCGCCACTGGAACCGGGACAGGGCTTGAAAAACTGTTTTTT. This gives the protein CASSATGTGTGLEKLFF.

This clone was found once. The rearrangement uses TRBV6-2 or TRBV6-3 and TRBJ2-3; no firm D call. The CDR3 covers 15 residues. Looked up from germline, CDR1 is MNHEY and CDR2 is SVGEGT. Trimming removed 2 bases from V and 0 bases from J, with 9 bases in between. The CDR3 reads CASSYLRLSTDTQYF. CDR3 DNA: TGTGCCAGCAGTTACCTACGGTTGAGCACAGATACGCAGTATTTT.

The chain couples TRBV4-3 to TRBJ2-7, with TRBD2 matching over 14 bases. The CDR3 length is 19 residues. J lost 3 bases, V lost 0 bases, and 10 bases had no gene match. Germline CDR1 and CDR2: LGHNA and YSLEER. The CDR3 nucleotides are TGCGCCAGCAGCCAAGATCGGGGACTAGCGGGGGCCTATAACTACGAGCAGTACTTC. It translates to CASSQDRGLAGAYNYEQYF.

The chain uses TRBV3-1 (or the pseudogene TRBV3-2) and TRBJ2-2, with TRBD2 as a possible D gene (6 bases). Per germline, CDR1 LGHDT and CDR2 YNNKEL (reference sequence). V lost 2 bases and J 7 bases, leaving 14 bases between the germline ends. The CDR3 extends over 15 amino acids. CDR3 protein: CASSQPSRGIGELFF. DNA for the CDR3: TGTGCCAGCAGCCAACCCTCCCGGGGGATCGGGGAGCTGTTTTTT.

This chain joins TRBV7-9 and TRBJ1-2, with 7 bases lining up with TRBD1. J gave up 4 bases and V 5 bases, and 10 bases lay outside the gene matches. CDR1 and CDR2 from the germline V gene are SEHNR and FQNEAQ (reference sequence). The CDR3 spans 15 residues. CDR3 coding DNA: TGTGCCAGCAGCCCCCCCGTTGACAGGGTCTATGGCTACACCTTC. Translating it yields CASSPPVDRVYGYTF.

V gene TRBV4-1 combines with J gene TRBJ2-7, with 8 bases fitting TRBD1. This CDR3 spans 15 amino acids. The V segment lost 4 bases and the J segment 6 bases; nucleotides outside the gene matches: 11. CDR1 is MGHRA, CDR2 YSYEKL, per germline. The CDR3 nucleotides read TGCGCCAGCAGCCCAGAAGCAGGGGGCAGGGCCGAGCAGTACTTC. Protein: CASSPEAGGRAEQYF.

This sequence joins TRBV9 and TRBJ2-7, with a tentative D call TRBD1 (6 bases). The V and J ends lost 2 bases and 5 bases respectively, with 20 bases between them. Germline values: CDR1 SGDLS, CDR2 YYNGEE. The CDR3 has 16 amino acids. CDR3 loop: CASSVLSRGTINEQYF. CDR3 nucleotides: TGTGCCAGCAGCGTGCTGAGCAGGGGTACAATCAACGAGCAGTACTTC. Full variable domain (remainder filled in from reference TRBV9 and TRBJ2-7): DSGVTQTPKHLITATGQRVTLRCSPRSGDLSVYWYQQSLDQGLQFLIQYYNGEERAKGNILERFSAQQFPDLHSELNLSSLELGDSALYFCASSVLSRGTINEQYFGPGTRLTVT.

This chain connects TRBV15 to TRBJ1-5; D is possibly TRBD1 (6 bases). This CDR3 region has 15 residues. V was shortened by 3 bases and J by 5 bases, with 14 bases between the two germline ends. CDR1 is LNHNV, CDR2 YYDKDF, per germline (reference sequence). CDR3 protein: CATSRTTGKDQPQHF. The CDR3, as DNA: TGTGCCACCAGCAGGACTACAGGGAAGGATCAGCCCCAGCATTTT.

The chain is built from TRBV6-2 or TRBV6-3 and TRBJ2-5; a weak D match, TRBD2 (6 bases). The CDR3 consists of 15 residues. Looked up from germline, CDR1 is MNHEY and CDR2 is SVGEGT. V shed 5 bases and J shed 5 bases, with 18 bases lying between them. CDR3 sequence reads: CASSNRGLIRETQYF. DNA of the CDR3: TGTGCCAGCAGTAACCGGGGGTTGATCCGTGAGACCCAGTACTTC.

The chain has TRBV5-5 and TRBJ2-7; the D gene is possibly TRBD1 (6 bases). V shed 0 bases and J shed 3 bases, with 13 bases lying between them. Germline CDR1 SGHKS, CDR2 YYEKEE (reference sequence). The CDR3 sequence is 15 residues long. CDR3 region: CASSLAPNRDYEQYF. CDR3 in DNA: TGTGCCAGCAGCTTGGCCCCGAACAGGGACTACGAGCAGTACTTC.

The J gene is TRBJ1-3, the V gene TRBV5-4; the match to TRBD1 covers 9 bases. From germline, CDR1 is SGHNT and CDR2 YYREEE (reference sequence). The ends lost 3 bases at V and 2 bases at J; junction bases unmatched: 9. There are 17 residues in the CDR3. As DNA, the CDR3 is TGTGCCAGCAGCTCCAGACCAACAGGGGGCCCTGGAAACACCATATATTTT. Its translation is CASSSRPTGGPGNTIYF.

DNA of the CDR3: TGCGCCAGCAGCTTGGGGGGACAGGGGGCTTTGACCAACGTCCTGACTTTC. Residues: CASSLGGQGALTNVLTF. V is TRBV5-1 and J is TRBJ2-6, with TRBD1 identical over 12 bases. Trimming at V came to 0 bases and at J to 8 bases, leaving 6 bases not matched to a gene. Germline lookup yields CDR1 SGHRS and CDR2 YFSETQ. The CDR3 totals 17 residues.

This chain's CDR3 is CSASIWRTSGGHLSYEQYF. The CDR3 bases are TGCAGTGCTAGTATTTGGCGGACTAGCGGGGGGCATCTCTCCTACGAGCAGTACTTC. This rearrangement joins TRBV20-1 to TRBJ2-7; 14 nucleotides match TRBD2. Trimming cost V 3 bases and J 0 bases; bases outside gene matches: 13. Germline-derived CDR1 and CDR2 are DFQATT and SNEGSKA (reference sequence). This CDR3 is 19 amino acids long.

The CDR3 loop reads CASSLAVGESPLHF. CDR3 sequence (DNA): TGTGCCAGCAGCTTAGCGGTAGGAGAATCACCCCTCCACTTT. This sequence joins TRBV7-6 and TRBJ1-6, with D uncertain. Germline loops: CDR1 SGHVS, CDR2 FNYEAQ. V lost 0 bases and J 10 bases, leaving 10 bases between the germline ends. The CDR3 is 14 residues long.